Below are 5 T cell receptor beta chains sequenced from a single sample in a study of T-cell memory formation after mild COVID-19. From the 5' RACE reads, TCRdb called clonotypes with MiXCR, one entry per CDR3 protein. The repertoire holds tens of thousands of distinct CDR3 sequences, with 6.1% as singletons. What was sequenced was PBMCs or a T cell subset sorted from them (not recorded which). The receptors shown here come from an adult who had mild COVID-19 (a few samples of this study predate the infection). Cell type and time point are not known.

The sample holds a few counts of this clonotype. CDR3 protein: CASSPAGTYTDTQYF. Written as DNA, the CDR3 is TGTGCCAGCTCCCCCGCCGGGACTTACACAGATACGCAGTATTTT. The chain uses TRBV28 and TRBJ2-3; possibly TRBD2 for D (6 bases). The CDR3 runs 15 residues. Deletions cut 8 bases from V and 2 bases from J, with 17 bases between. CDR1 and CDR2 from the germline V gene are MDHEN and SYDVKM.

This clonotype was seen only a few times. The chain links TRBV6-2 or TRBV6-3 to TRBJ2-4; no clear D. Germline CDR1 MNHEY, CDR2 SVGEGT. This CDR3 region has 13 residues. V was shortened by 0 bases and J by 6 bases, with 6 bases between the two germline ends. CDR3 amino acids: CASSYSDLNIQYF. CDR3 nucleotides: TGTGCCAGCAGTTACTCGGACCTAAACATTCAGTACTTC.

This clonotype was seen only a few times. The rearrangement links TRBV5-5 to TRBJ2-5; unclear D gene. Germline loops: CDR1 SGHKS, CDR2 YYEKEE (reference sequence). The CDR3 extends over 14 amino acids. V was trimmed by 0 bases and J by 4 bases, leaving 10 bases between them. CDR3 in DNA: TGTGCCAGCAGCTTGGGTGGGGTTTTAGAGACCCAGTACTTC. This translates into CASSLGGVLETQYF.

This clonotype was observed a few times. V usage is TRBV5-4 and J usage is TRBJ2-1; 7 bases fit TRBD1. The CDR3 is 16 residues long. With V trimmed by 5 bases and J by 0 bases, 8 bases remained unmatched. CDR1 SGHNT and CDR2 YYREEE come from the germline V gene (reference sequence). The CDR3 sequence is CASRHRDRLSYNEQFF. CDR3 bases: TGTGCCAGCAGACACCGGGACAGACTCTCCTACAATGAGCAGTTCTTC.

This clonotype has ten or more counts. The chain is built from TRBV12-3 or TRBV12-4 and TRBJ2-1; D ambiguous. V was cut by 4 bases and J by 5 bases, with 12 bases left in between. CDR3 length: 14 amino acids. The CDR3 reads CASSSSRWDNEQFF. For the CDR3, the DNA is TGTGCCAGCAGTTCCTCTAGGTGGGACAATGAGCAGTTCTTC.